Each of the 10 T cell receptor beta chains below was sequenced from the same sample in a study of CXCR3-negative and CXCR3-positive naive CD8 T cells. TRB cDNA was prepared as libraries by UMI-labeled 5' RACE. After re-calling the 5' RACE reads, TCRdb lists one entry per CDR3 protein, DNA absent. This table lists 35,000 to 55,000 distinct CDR3 sequences. The sequencing sample was made of naive CXCR3- CD8+ T cells from blood. Subset meaning: CD45RO-CCR7+CD27+CD95- naive CD8+ T cells lacking CXCR3 (TNR3-). Every receptor here comes from a human donor in good health. Some clones in this sample may be carry-over from other donors' samples.

The chain recombines TRBV28 with TRBJ2-1; TCRdb picks TRBD1, but there is no DNA to check that call. From germline, CDR1 is MDHEN and CDR2 SYDVKM. The CDR3 is 16 residues long. The CDR3 sequence is CASSFYKGYSYNEQFF.

The chain employs TRBV10-3 and TRBJ2-7. Per germline, CDR1 ENHRY and CDR2 SYGVKD. The CDR3 consists of 14 residues. The CDR3 here is CAISDPKRTYEQYF.

The chain combines TRBV28 with TRBJ1-6; as DNA is missing, the TRBD1 call by TCRdb cannot be tested. Germline CDR1 is MDHEN and CDR2 is SYDVKM. CDR3 length: 16 amino acids. The CDR3 reads CASSPGVVSYNSPLHF.

V and J are TRBV28 and TRBJ2-7. This CDR3 is 12 amino acids long. Germline CDR1 is MDHEN and CDR2 is SYDVKM. CDR3 residues: CASSLTSNEQYF.

The rearrangement links TRBV7-9 to TRBJ1-4; TCRdb's assignment of TRBD1 cannot be checked, as there is no DNA. The CDR3 has 14 residues. The germline gives CDR1 SEHNR, CDR2 FQNEAQ (reference sequence). The CDR3 spells CASRPRGGGEKLFF.

The chain couples TRBV28 to TRBJ2-3; TCRdb's D call, TRBD2, is unchecked because there is no DNA. Germline V gene sequence: CDR1 MDHEN, CDR2 SYDVKM. The length of the CDR3 is 18 residues. CDR3 sequence: CASSWVLAGGSSTDTQYF.

The CDR3 loop reads CASSQEESRGYGYTF. V gene TRBV4-3 combines with J gene TRBJ1-2; absent DNA, TCRdb's TRBD1 call cannot be checked. The CDR3 has 15 residues. Per germline, CDR1 LGHNA and CDR2 YSLEER.

V gene TRBV7-7 combines with J gene TRBJ2-1. This CDR3 region has 13 residues. Germline-derived CDR1 and CDR2 are SSHAT and FNYEAQ (reference sequence). The chain's CDR3 is CASSSRDHNEQFF. Complete variable domain (other parts from reference TRBV7-7 and TRBJ2-1): GAGVSQSPRYKVTKRGQDVTLRCDPISSHATLYWYQQALGQGPEFLTYFNYEAQPDKSGLPSDRFSAERPEGSISTLTIQRTEQRDSAMYRCASSSRDHNEQFFGPGTRLTVL.

The V call is TRBV12-3 or TRBV12-4, the J call TRBJ1-1; the D call of TRBD1 rests on TCRdb alone, since no DNA is present to check it. The CDR3 runs to 13 residues. The chain's CDR3 is CASSFGGLTEAFF.

The V gene is TRBV6-2 or TRBV6-3, the J gene TRBJ2-7; TCRdb names TRBD1, which stays unverified in the absence of DNA. The CDR3 is 11 amino acids. In germline, CDR1 is MNHEY, CDR2 SVGEGT. The CDR3: CASGSGYEQYF.